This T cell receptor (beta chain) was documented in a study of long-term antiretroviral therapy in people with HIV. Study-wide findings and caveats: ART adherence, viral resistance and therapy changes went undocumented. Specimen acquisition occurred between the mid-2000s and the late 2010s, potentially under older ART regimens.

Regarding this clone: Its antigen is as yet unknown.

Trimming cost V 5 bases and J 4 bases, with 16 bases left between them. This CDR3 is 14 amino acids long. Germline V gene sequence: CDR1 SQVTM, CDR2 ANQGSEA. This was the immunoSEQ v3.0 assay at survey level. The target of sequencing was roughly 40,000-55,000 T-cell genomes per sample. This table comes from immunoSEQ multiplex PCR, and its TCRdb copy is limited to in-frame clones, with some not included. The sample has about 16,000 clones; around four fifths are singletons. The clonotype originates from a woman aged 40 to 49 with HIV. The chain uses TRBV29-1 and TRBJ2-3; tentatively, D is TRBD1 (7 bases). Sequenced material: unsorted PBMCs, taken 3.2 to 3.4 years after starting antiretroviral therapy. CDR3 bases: TGCAGCGTTCGCGAAGGAGGGGGCGCAGATACGCAGTATTTT. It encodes CSVREGGGADTQYF.